This is a list of T cell receptor beta chains from one sample in a study of patients and donors after allogeneic stem cell transplantation. TCRdb used MiXCR to reprocess the RT-PCR reads, holding one entry per CDR3 protein. The repertoire includes about 150,000 distinct CDR3 sequences, approximately 37% of them detected once, and about 50% sits in the top ten. The specimen was blood, either unsorted or a sorted T cell fraction (not recorded which). These receptor sequences come from a human donor who was either an allogeneic HSCT recipient or a stem cell or donor lymphocyte infusion donor (not recorded which). It is not recorded whose cells these are; they may come from a transplant donor. Both conserved end residues are part of each CDR3. A D gene is named only where the DNA matches it firmly.

D gene,V gene,CDR3 length,CDR3 protein
.,TRBV10-3,11,CAISESHEQFF
TRBD2,TRBV11-2,16,CASILGASGGGETQYF
.,TRBV12-3/TRBV12-4,12,CASRFPGRGYTF
TRBD1,TRBV7-8,16,CASSSGTGNSNQPQHF
TRBD1,TRBV29-1,14,CSGNRQGMNTEAFF
TRBD1,TRBV7-9,15,CASSGGQVALTEAFF
TRBD1,TRBV12-3/TRBV12-4,16,CASSFDRGHENTEAFF
TRBD1,TRBV5-6,14,CASSFDRASYEQYF
.,TRBV12-3/TRBV12-4,13,CASSPGSGNTIYF
.,TRBV6-6,13,CASTSATNEKLFF
.,TRBV4-3,17,CASSQESSDPGRETQYF
TRBD1,TRBV5-1,14,CASSYRTGQETQYF
.,TRBV9,13,CASSVGASTEAFF
TRBD1,TRBV9,13,CASSVGDREGYTF
.,TRBV12-3/TRBV12-4,13,CASRPQRPTEAFF
TRBD1,TRBV5-1,14,CASSLGQGDEKLFF
TRBD2,TRBV6-6,17,CATRGASGGPSTDTQYF
.,TRBV6-5,16,CASSNQYRNSNQPQHF
.,TRBV28,16,CASSSPSGQTPYGYTF
.,TRBV19,17,CASSIQVWGTTPQPQHF
.,TRBV6-1,14,CASSDTNSNQPQHF
TRBD1,TRBV6-1,12,CASRDRADEQYF
TRBD1,TRBV20-1,17,CSASQQGPRRNTGELFF
.,TRBV7-9,15,CASSGPGGGNQPQHF
.,TRBV12-3/TRBV12-4,14,CASSFGILNTEAFF
TRBD1,TRBV12-3/TRBV12-4,15,CASTSTGTGPNEQFF